This entry concerns a single TCR beta chain. Its target is unknown. Blood specimens came from baseline, cycle 4 day 1, and cycle 7 day 1. The sample is drawn from a study of OX40 agonist ivuxolimab in advanced cancers. Overall study context: Two cutaneous melanoma patients and one hepatocellular carcinoma patient, three in all, had partial responses.

The table came from immunoSEQ multiplex PCR; TCRdb's copy has only in-frame clones and leaves some out. The data hold about 77,000 clones, with more than 80% observed a single time. Study-wide points: The CD4+ and CD8+ T cells in the blood had expanded clonally by week 6 at 0.1 to 3.0 mg/kg.

This clonotype originated in an adult with an advanced solid tumor such as melanoma, head and neck, liver or kidney cancer. The sample was CD4+ or CD8+ T cells sorted from blood, taken in a trial of the OX40 agonist ivuxolimab.

The CDR3 loop is CASSSLSQETQYF. In DNA form, the CDR3 reads TGTGCCAGCAGTTCCTTATCGCAAGAGACCCAGTACTTC. The chain is built from TRBV27 and TRBJ2-5, with D unclear. Per germline, CDR1 MNHEY and CDR2 SMNVEV (reference sequence). This CDR3 region has 13 residues. V was shortened by 4 bases and J by 2 bases, with 8 bases between the two germline ends.